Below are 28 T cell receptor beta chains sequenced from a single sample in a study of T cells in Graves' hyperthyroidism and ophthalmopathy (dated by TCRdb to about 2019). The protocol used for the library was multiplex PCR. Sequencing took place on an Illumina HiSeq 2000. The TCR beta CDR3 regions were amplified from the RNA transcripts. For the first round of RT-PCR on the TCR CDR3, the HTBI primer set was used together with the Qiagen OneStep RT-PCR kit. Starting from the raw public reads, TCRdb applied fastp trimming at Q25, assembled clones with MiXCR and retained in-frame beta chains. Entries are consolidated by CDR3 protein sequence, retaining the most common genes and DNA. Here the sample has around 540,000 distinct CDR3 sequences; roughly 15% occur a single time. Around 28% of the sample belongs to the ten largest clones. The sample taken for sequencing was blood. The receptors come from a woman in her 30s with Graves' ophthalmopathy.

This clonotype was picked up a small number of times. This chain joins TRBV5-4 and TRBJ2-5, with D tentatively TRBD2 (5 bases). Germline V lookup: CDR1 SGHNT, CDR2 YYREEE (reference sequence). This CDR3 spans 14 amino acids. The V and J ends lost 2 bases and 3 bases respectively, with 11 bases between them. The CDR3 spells CASSFPSLEETQYF. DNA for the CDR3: TGTGCCAGCAGCTTCCCTAGCCTTGAAGAGACCCAGTACTTC. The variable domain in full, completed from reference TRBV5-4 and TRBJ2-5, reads ETGVTQSPTHLIKTRGQQVTLRCSSQSGHNTVSWYQQALGQGPQFIFQYYREEENGRGNFPPRFSGLQFPNYSSELNVNALELDDSALYLCASSFPSLEETQYFGPGTRLLVL.

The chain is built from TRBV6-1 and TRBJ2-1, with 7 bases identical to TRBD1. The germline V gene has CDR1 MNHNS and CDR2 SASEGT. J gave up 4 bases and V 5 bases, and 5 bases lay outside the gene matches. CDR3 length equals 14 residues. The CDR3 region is CASSLPGQYNEQFF. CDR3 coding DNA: TGTGCCAGCAGTCTCCCGGGACAGTACAATGAGCAGTTCTTC.

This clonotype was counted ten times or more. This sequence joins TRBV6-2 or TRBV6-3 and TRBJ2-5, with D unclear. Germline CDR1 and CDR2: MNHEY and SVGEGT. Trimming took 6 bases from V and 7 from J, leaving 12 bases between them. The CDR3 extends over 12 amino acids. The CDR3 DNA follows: TGTGCCAGCAGCCCCACCGTAGGGACCCAGTACTTC. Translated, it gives CASSPTVGTQYF.

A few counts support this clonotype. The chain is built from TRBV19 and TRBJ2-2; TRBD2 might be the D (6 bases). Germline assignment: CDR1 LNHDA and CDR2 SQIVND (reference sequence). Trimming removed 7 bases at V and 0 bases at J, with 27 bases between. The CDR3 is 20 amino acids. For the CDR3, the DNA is TGTGCCAGTAAGCCTTGGGATGGCCGGGGAGGCCACACGAACACCGGGGAGCTGTTTTTT. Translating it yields CASKPWDGRGGHTNTGELFF.

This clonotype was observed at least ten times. CDR3 in amino acids: CSVPTSGGTDTQYF. CDR3 DNA: TGCAGCGTCCCGACTAGCGGGGGCACAGATACGCAGTATTTT. The chain recombines TRBV29-1 with TRBJ2-3, with 11 bases aligning to TRBD2. Germline CDR1 is SQVTM and CDR2 is ANQGSEA. The CDR3 has 14 residues. V was clipped by 6 bases and J by 1 base; unmatched bases: 3.

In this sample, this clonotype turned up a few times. As DNA, the CDR3 is TGTGCCAGTAACCGCGGGGGACAGGGGAGTGGCTACACCTTC. As protein: CASNRGGQGSGYTF. The chain joins TRBV6-1 to TRBJ1-2, with TRBD1 matching 10 bases. J gave up 7 bases and V 9 bases, and 11 bases lay outside the gene matches. Germline lookup yields CDR1 MNHNS and CDR2 SASEGT. This CDR3 spans 14 amino acids.

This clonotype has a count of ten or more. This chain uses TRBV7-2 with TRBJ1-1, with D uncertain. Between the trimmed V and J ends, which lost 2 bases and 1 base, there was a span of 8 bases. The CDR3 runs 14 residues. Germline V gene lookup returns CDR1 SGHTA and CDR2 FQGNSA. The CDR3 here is CASSLRDGNTEAFF. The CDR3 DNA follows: TGTGCCAGCAGCTTAAGAGACGGGAACACTGAAGCTTTCTTT.

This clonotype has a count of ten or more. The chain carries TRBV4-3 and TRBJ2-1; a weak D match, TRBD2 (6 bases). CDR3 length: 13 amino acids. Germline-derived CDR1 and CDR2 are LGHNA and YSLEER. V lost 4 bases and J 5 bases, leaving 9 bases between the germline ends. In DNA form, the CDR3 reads TGCGCCAGCAGCCTCCGGACTAACAATGAGCAGTTCTTC. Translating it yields CASSLRTNNEQFF.

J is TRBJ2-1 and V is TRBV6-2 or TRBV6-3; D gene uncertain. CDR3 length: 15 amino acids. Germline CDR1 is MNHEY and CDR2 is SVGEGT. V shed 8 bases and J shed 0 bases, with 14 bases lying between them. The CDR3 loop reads CASGGVPSSYNEQFF. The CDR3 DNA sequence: TGTGCCAGCGGTGGAGTTCCGAGCTCCTACAATGAGCAGTTCTTC.

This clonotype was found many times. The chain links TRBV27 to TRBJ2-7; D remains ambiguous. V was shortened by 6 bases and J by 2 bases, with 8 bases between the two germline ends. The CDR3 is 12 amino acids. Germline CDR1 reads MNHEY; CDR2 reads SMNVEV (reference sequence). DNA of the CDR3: TGTGCCAGCAGGACACGAACCTACGAGCAGTACTTC. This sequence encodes CASRTRTYEQYF.

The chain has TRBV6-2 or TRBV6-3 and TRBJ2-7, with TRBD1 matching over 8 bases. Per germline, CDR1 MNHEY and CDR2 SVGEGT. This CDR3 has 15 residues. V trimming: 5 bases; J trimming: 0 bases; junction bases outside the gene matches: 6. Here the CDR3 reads CASSNRQGSSYEQYF. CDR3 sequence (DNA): TGTGCCAGCAGTAATCGACAGGGGAGCTCCTACGAGCAGTACTTC.

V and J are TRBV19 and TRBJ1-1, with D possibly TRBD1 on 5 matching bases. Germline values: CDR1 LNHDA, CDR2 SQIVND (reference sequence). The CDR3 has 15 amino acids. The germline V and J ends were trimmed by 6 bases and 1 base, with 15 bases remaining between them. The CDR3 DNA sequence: TGTGCCAGTAGCCGAGTCGGGGCGGAGAACACTGAAGCTTTCTTT. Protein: CASSRVGAENTEAFF.

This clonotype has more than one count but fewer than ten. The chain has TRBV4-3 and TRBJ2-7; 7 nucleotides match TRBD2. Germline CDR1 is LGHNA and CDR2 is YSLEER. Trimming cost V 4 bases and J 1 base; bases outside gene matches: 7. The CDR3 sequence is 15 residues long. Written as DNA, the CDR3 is TGCGCCAGCAGCCTCCAACTAGCGCCGTCCTACGAGCAGTACTTC. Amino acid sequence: CASSLQLAPSYEQYF.

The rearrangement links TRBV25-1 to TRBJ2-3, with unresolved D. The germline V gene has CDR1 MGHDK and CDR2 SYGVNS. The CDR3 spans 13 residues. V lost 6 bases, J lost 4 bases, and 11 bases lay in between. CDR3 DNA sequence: TGTGCCAGCAGCTCTCCGGCATCAGATACGCAGTATTTT. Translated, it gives CASSSPASDTQYF.

The CDR3 region has the DNA TGTGCCAGCAGCTTAGTTATGACTAGCGGGATCCAGGGCAATGAGCAGTTCTTC. It codes for CASSLVMTSGIQGNEQFF. This chain joins TRBV7-6 and TRBJ2-1, with 11 bases aligning to TRBD2. Germline values: CDR1 SGHVS, CDR2 FNYEAQ. V shed 1 base and J 6 bases; nucleotides not matched to a gene: 11. The CDR3 runs 18 residues.

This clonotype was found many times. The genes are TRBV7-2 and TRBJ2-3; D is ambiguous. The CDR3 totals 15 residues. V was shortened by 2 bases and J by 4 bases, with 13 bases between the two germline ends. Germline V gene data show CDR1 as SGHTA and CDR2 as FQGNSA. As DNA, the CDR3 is TGTGCCAGCAGCTTATGGTGGCAGATACCAGATACGCAGTATTTT. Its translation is CASSLWWQIPDTQYF.

The CDR3 DNA reads as TGTGCCAGCAGCTTAAAGGGGGCGGGAGATCCCCAAGAGACCCAGTACTTC. Amino acid sequence: CASSLKGAGDPQETQYF. The J gene is TRBJ2-5, the V gene TRBV7-2, with D possibly called TRBD1 or TRBD2 (7 bases each). From germline, CDR1 is SGHTA and CDR2 FQGNSA. The CDR3 sequence is 17 residues long. With 2 bases removed from V and 1 base from J, the gap between germline ends came to 17 bases.

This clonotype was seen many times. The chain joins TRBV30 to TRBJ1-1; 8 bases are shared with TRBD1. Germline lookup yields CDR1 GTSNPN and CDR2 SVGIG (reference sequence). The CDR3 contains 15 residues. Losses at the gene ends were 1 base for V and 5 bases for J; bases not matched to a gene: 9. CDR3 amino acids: CAWSETGQGATEAFF. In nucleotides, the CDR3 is TGTGCCTGGAGTGAAACTGGCCAGGGGGCAACTGAAGCTTTCTTT. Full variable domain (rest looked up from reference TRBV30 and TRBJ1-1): SQTIHQWPATLVQPVGSPLSLECTVEGTSNPNLYWYRQAAGRGLQLLFYSVGIGQISSEVPQNLSASRPQDRQFILSSKKLLLSDSGFYLCAWSETGQGATEAFFGQGTRLTVV.

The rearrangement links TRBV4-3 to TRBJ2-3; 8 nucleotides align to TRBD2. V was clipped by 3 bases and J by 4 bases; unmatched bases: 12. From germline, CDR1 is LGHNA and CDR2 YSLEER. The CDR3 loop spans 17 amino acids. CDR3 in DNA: TGCGCCAGCAGCCAGACTTCTAGCGGGTCAGGGGCAGATACGCAGTATTTT. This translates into CASSQTSSGSGADTQYF.

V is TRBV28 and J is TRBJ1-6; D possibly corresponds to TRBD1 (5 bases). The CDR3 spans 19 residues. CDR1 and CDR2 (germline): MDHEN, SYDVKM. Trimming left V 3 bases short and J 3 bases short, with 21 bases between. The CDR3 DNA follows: TGTGCCAGCAGTTTCGTCCCAACCCTGCGACAGCACTATAATTCACCCCTCCACTTT. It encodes CASSFVPTLRQHYNSPLHF.

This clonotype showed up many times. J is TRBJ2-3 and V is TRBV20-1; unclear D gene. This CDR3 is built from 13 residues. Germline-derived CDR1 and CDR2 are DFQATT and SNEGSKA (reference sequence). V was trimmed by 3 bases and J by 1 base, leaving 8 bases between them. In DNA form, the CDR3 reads TGCAGTGCTAGCGGGCTCCGCACAGATACGCAGTATTTT. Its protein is CSASGLRTDTQYF.

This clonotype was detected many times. CDR3 nucleotide sequence: TGTGCCAGCAGCAGTCGCGGGGATAGCTCCTACGAGCAGTACTTC. It is translated as CASSSRGDSSYEQYF. The chain joins TRBV28 to TRBJ2-7, with D perhaps TRBD2 (6 bases). This CDR3 contains 15 residues. The V gene lost 6 bases and the J gene lost 0 bases, with 15 bases spanning the gap. The V gene's germline CDR1 is MDHEN and CDR2 SYDVKM.

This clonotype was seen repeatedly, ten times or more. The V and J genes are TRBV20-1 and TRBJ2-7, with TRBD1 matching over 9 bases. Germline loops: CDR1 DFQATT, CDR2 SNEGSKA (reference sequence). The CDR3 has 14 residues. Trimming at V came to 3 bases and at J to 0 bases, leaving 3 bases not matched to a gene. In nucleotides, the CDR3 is TGCAGTGCTAGTTGGGACAGGGCCTCCTACGAGCAGTACTTC. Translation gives CSASWDRASYEQYF.

The CDR3: CASSVSEQGAEYEQFF. As DNA, the CDR3 is TGTGCCAGCAGCGTATCAGAACAGGGGGCAGAGTATGAGCAGTTCTTC. The chain combines TRBV9 with TRBJ2-1, with 9 nucleotides matching TRBD1. The CDR3 sequence is 16 residues long. V dropped 1 base and J dropped 8; count of bases not matched to a gene: 10. CDR1 is SGDLS, CDR2 YYNGEE, per germline. Filled out from reference TRBV9 and TRBJ2-1, the complete variable domain reads DSGVTQTPKHLITATGQRVTLRCSPRSGDLSVYWYQQSLDQGLQFLIQYYNGEERAKGNILERFSAQQFPDLHSELNLSSLELGDSALYFCASSVSEQGAEYEQFFGPGTRLTVL.

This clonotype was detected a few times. The CDR3 coding sequence is TGTGCCACCAGCAGAGGTGTCAGACAGGGCACCGGGGAGCTGTTTTTT. Translating gives CATSRGVRQGTGELFF. The V and J genes are TRBV15 and TRBJ2-2; TRBD1 matches 7 bases. The CDR3 runs to 16 residues. V lost 1 base, J lost 4 bases, and 6 bases stayed unmatched. Germline values: CDR1 LNHNV, CDR2 YYDKDF (reference sequence). Filled out from reference TRBV15 and TRBJ2-2, the complete variable domain reads DAMVIQNPRYQVTQFGKPVTLSCSQTLNHNVMYWYQQKSSQAPKLLFHYYDKDFNNEADTPDNFQSRRPNTSFCFLDIRSPGLGDTAMYLCATSRGVRQGTGELFFGEGSRLTVL.

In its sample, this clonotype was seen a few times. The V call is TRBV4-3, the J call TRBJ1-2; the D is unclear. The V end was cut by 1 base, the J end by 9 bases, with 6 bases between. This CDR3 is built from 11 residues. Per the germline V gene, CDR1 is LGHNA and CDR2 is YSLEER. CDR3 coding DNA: TGCGCCAGCAGCCAAGTCGGCAGCTACACCTTC. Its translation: CASSQVGSYTF.

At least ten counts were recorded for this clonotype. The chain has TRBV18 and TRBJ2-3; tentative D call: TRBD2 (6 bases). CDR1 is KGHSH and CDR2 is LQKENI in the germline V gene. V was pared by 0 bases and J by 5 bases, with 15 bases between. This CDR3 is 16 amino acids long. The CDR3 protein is CASSPPLLQEGDTQYF. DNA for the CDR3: TGTGCCAGCTCACCACCGCTTTTACAGGAGGGAGATACGCAGTATTTT.

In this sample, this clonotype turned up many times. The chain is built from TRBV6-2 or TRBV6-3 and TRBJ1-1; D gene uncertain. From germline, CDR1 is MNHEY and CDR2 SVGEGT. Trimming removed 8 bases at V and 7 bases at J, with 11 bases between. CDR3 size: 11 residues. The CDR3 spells CASRSRGEAFF. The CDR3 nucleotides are TGTGCCAGCCGAAGTCGTGGTGAAGCTTTCTTT.